This paragraph covers one T cell receptor beta chain sequence. This clonotype was counted a few times. Its antigen has not been determined. The record has no base qualities; no much larger clone is one base away. The data are from a study of T-cell reconstitution after alpha-beta-depleted transplantation in children listed by TCRdb under 2016. The study in broad terms: Using TCR repertoire profiling, the study followed T-cell immune reconstitution in a quantitative way in children after TCRalphabeta/CD19-depleted allogeneic hematopoietic cell transplantation.

What the study reported, not specific to this receptor: Hyperexpanded clone frequencies declined over subsequent months; after one year, T-cell counts and TCRbeta diversity were mostly attributed to newly produced T cells. In some patients, high TCRbeta diversity at day 60 was attributed to recipient T cells and intrathymic progenitors that had survived conditioning. About two months after transplant, the apparently early recovery of alphabetaT-cell counts reportedly depended on just several hundred clones that had expanded rapidly and came from non-depleted graft cells.

The intended sense of this specimen's treatment or condition label: allogeneic hematopoietic cell transplantation with graft depleted of TCRalphabeta T cells and CD19 B cells. The children who served as transplant recipients had been given grafts of TCRalphabeta/CD19-depleted allogeneic hematopoietic cells. Library construction relied on PCR. TCRdb lists the instrument as Illumina HiSeq 2500. TCR library preparation used molecular barcoding, with unique molecular identifiers applied to normalize quantification of the TCRbeta repertoire. In TCRdb, the public reads were trimmed at Q25 with fastp and aligned with MiXCR, with productive beta chains retained. Here each entry gathers all rows of one CDR3 protein and keeps the most common genes and DNA. The sample records some 830,000 distinct CDR3 sequences, under 20% of which are singletons. In total, the top ten clones hold approximately 5% of the sample.

Counted from cysteine to phenylalanine, this CDR3 has 15 amino acids. Only CDR3 DNA remains: 45 bases, in frame from the first base. V trim: 4 bases; J trim: 2 bases; unmatched bases: 8. Reading the germline V gene gives CDR1 SGHRS and CDR2 YFSETQ. The TCR sequence derives from a male patient younger than 18 who had a stem cell transplant for acute lymphoblastic leukemia, so the T cells may come from the graft donor. Sample: PBMCs, mostly from graft donor cells, taken 360 days after TCRalphabeta/CD19-depleted stem cell transplant. Rearrangement joined TRBV5-1 to TRBJ2-5, with TRBD1 matching 7 junction bases. The DNA reads as follows: TGCGCCAGCAGCCAAAACAGGGGTTTACAAGAGACCCAGTACTTC. Its protein is CASSQNRGLQETQYF.